A selection of T cell receptor beta chains follows, all from one sample in a study of OX40 agonist ivuxolimab in advanced cancers. Profiled with immunoSEQ multiplex PCR; TCRdb holds only in-frame clones, not every one. The sample lists about 41,000 clones; approximately 80% were seen once. Sample: CD4+ or CD8+ T cells sorted from blood, taken in a trial of the OX40 agonist ivuxolimab. These receptors came from an adult with an advanced solid tumor such as melanoma, head and neck, liver or kidney cancer. Both conserved end residues are part of each CDR3. Each record gives: J gene, clone size, D gene, V gene, CDR3 DNA, CDR3 protein. D genes are given only for firm matches. Not every row has a clone size; where given, it reads once, few, many or a size class.

TRBJ2-5 once TRBD2 TRBV29-1 TGCAGCGTTGCGGGAGCGGGGACCCAAGAGACCCAGTACTTC CSVAGAGTQETQYF
TRBJ2-7 - TRBD1 TRBV18 TGTGCCAGCTCAGCCGGGACAGGGAGCTCCTACGAGCAGTACTTC CASSAGTGSSYEQYF
TRBJ2-7 - TRBD1 TRBV7-2 TGTGCCAGCAGCCCCCCCTTCGTCGACAGGGGGGTCGAGCAGTACTTC CASSPPFVDRGVEQYF
TRBJ1-1 once - TRBV6-1 TGTGCCAGCAGTGGGGCATCACCCCACACTGAAGCTTTCTTT CASSGASPHTEAFF
TRBJ2-5 - - TRBV12-5 TGTGCTAGTGGTTTGGCGGACTGGGCGTACCAAGAGACCCAGTACTTC CASGLADWAYQETQYF
TRBJ1-2 - TRBD1 TRBV29-1 TGCAGCGTGGGGACAGGTTCTAACTATGGCTACACCTTC CSVGTGSNYGYTF
TRBJ2-7 - - TRBV7-9 TGTGCCAGCAGCCCCGGACTGAGCATGAACGAGCAGTACTTC CASSPGLSMNEQYF
TRBJ2-7 - - TRBV6-1 TGTGCCAGCAGGGCACAGGGGGGGAGCTACGAGCAGTACTTC CASRAQGGSYEQYF
TRBJ1-1 - - TRBV4-1 TGCGCCAGCAGCCAAGATGGCCTGAACACTGAAGCTTTCTTT CASSQDGLNTEAFF
TRBJ1-3 - - TRBV25-1 TGTGCCACCCAAGACTCTGGAAACACCATATATTTT CATQDSGNTIYF
TRBJ1-1 - - TRBV7-3 TGTGCCAGCAGCGACGGCTACACTGAAGCTTTCTTT CASSDGYTEAFF
TRBJ1-6 - - TRBV2 TGTGCCAGCAGTGACCCCGGTTCACCCCTCCACTTT CASSDPGSPLHF
TRBJ2-2 - TRBD2 TRBV5-4 TGTGCCAGCAGGCCCGGGACTAGCGGCACCGGGGAGCTGTTTTTT CASRPGTSGTGELFF
TRBJ1-1 - - TRBV6-6 TGTGCCAGCAGTTACCCTCCGGACGGGAGAAACACTGAAGCTTTCTTT CASSYPPDGRNTEAFF
TRBJ1-2 - TRBD1 TRBV5-4 TGTGCCAGCAGCTTGGTTGGGACAGATGGCTACACCTTC CASSLVGTDGYTF
TRBJ2-2 once - TRBV2 TGTGCCAGCAGTGAACGTACCGGGGAGCTGTTTTTT CASSERTGELFF
TRBJ2-1 - TRBD2 TRBV5-6 TGTGCCAGCAGCTTTGGGACTAGCGGGGCATACAATGAGCAGTTCTTC CASSFGTSGAYNEQFF
TRBJ1-2 - - TRBV27 TGTGCCAGCAGTCCCGGGACTTCCTATGGCTACACCTTC CASSPGTSYGYTF
TRBJ1-1 - - TRBV6-1 TGTGCCAGCAGAGGGGCAGGTACTGAAGCTTTCTTT CASRGAGTEAFF
TRBJ1-1 - - TRBV6-5 TGTGCCAGCAGCTCCCGGGGCGAGAAAGCTTTCTTT CASSSRGEKAFF
TRBJ1-3 - TRBD1 TRBV5-4 TGTGCCAGCAGCTTGGCACTACAGGGGAACACCATATATTTT CASSLALQGNTIYF
TRBJ1-6 - - TRBV21-1 TGTGCCAGCCTGGCGTCCGGGGACAGTAAAAGCTCCTATAATTCACCCCTCCACTTT CASLASGDSKSSYNSPLHF
TRBJ1-1 - - TRBV11-1 TGTGCCAGCAGATCGGACACGAACACTGAAGCTTTCTTT CASRSDTNTEAFF
TRBJ2-7 - - TRBV7-9 TGTGCCAGCAGCTTAACTGGAGGCTCCTACGAGCAGTACTTC CASSLTGGSYEQYF
TRBJ1-2 - TRBD1 TRBV19 TGTGCCAGTAGTTCCCGGGACAGGGGAATTCCCTATGGCTACACCTTC CASSSRDRGIPYGYTF
TRBJ1-1 - - TRBV30 TGTGCCTGGAGTCTCGAGATGAACACTGAAGCTTTCTTT CAWSLEMNTEAFF
TRBJ2-7 - - TRBV15 TGTGCCACCAGCAGAGATAGTTCGGCCTCCTACGAGCAGTACTTC CATSRDSSASYEQYF
TRBJ1-2 few TRBD1 TRBV7-2 TGTGCCAGCAGCTTAGCGGGGACAGGGGGCTTCTATGGCTACACCTTC CASSLAGTGGFYGYTF
TRBJ2-3 - - TRBV7-9 TGTGCCAGCAGCTTAAGAGGGAGAACTACAGATACGCAGTATTTT CASSLRGRTTDTQYF
TRBJ2-2 - TRBD1 TRBV5-1 TGCGCCAGCAGCCCGGACAGGGACACCGGGGAGCTGTTTTTT CASSPDRDTGELFF
TRBJ2-2 - TRBD2 TRBV7-3 TGTGCCAGCAGCTTAACATGGACTAGCGAGAAAACCGGGGAGCTGTTTTTT CASSLTWTSEKTGELFF
TRBJ2-7 once TRBD1 TRBV10-2 TGCGCCAGCAGTGACAAGGGGGCTTACGAGCAGTACTTC CASSDKGAYEQYF
TRBJ1-2 - - TRBV4-3 TGCGCCAGCAGCCAAGAAGGGGGAGGGTACTATGGCTACACCTTC CASSQEGGGYYGYTF
TRBJ2-3 - - TRBV5-8 TGTGCCAGCAGCCCCGAGGGGCGATTCACAGATACGCAGTATTTT CASSPEGRFTDTQYF
TRBJ1-1 - - TRBV19 TGTGCCAGTAGTCTTCGCGGGGGAGGGACTGAAGCTTTCTTT CASSLRGGGTEAFF
TRBJ1-2 - - TRBV27 TGTGCCAGCAGTGACAGGACCTATGGCTACACCTTC CASSDRTYGYTF
TRBJ2-3 - - TRBV7-2 TGTGCCAGCAGCCCCGGGGCATGGACAGATACGCAGTATTTT CASSPGAWTDTQYF
TRBJ1-3 - TRBD1 TRBV18 TGTGCCAGCTCACCAAATGAAGGGGGCATTGGAGGAAACACCATATATTTT CASSPNEGGIGGNTIYF
TRBJ2-1 - - TRBV14 TGTGCCAGCAGCCAAGATCGGGGAAATGAGCAGTTCTTC CASSQDRGNEQFF